The sequence of this T cell receptor beta chain was determined in a study of blood T cell repertoires in COVID-19. For the study at large: PBMCs, B-cell-depleted T cells, or T cells were the source of the cDNA or gDNA that made up the material.

Original processing methods: Amplification with reference gene primers provided the estimates of nucleated cell counts. Sequencing used immunoSEQ multiplex PCR; TCRdb keeps in-frame clones, though not all of them. From that table come the V and J calls and clone size; the DNA was used to work out D and trimming. The sample contains some 250,000 clones, roughly 93% of which appear only once. Study members were between about 18 and 100 years old and lived in 20 to 30 US regions. Donors were grouped by their self-reported clinical history. The germline gives CDR1 PRHDT, CDR2 FYEKMQ (reference sequence). The CDR3 has 12 residues. With 5 bases removed from V and 7 bases from J, the gap between germline ends came to 9 bases.

The sample taken for sequencing was PBMCs or T cells enriched from blood (not recorded which). This clonotype was sampled from a woman aged 40 to 55 with acute COVID-19. The J gene is TRBJ2-1, the V gene TRBV13, with D hard to call. This CDR3 is CASSQTGNEQFF. The CDR3 DNA is TGTGCCAGCAGCCAGACTGGTAATGAGCAGTTCTTC.